This T cell receptor (beta chain) was sequenced during a study of cytomegalovirus exposure and HLA in healthy donors. The CDR3 is made up of 14 amino acids. V gave up 3 bases and J gave up 4 bases, with 13 bases separating them. Germline assignment: CDR1 KGHSH and CDR2 LQKENI. These donors, healthy bone marrow donors, were studied. The PCR was carried out with 60 Vbeta primers and 13 Jbeta primers. Clones were sequenced by immunoSEQ multiplex PCR, and TCRdb holds only the in-frame ones, with some missing. The data contain around 93,000 clones, roughly 67% of them singletons. This chain connects TRBV18 to TRBJ2-7, with D maybe TRBD1 (6 bases). What was sequenced was PBMCs. This receptor was taken from a boy aged 5 to 17 in good health and CMV-seropositive. CDR3 loop: CASSPASRGYEQYF. For the CDR3, the DNA is TGTGCCAGCTCACCGGCATCTAGGGGGTACGAGCAGTACTTC.